The 12 T cell receptor beta chains below all came from one sample that was sequenced in a study of blood T cell repertoires in COVID-19. Produced via immunoSEQ multiplex PCR; TCRdb's table is partial and in-frame only. This table has 150,000 to 200,000 clones, 86% appearing once. Sample: peripheral blood. The receptors here all came from a man between 50 and 59 years old with active or convalescent COVID-19.

CDR3 DNA sequence: TGTGCCAGCAGCACGGGACAGACCACCGGGGAGCTGTTTTTT. Translation: CASSTGQTTGELFF. The rearrangement joins TRBV7-3 to TRBJ2-2, with 7 bases matching TRBD1. The V and J ends lost 5 bases and 4 bases, in that order; junction bases with no gene match: 4. CDR3 length: 14 residues. The germline gives CDR1 SGHTA, CDR2 FQGTGA. The variable domain in full, completed from reference TRBV7-3 and TRBJ2-2, reads GAGVSQTPSNKVTEKGKYVELRCDPISGHTALYWYRQSLGQGPEFLIYFQGTGAADDSGLPNDRFFAVRPEGSVSTLKIQRTERGDSAVYLCASSTGQTTGELFFGEGSRLTVL.

This chain connects TRBV5-1 to TRBJ1-1; 8 bases match TRBD1. The germline CDR1 and CDR2 sequences are SGHRS and YFSETQ. V was clipped by 4 bases and J by 5 bases; unmatched bases: 7. The CDR3 has 14 residues. The CDR3 nucleotides are TGCGCCAGCAGCGACGGACAGGGTGGAACTGAAGCTTTCTTT. Protein sequence: CASSDGQGGTEAFF. Based on the CDR3 plus reference TRBV5-1 and TRBJ1-1, the full variable domain is KAGVTQTPRYLIKTRGQQVTLSCSPISGHRSVSWYQQTPGQGLQFLFEYFSETQRNKGNFPGRFSGRQFSNSRSEMNVSTLELGDSALYLCASSDGQGGTEAFFGQGTRLTVV.

V gene TRBV12-5 combines with J gene TRBJ1-5; no clear D. The V gene lost 3 bases and the J gene lost 4 bases, with 7 bases spanning the gap. The CDR3 is made up of 13 amino acids. Germline values: CDR1 LGHNT, CDR2 FRNRAP. The CDR3 loop reads CASGFGENQPQHF. As DNA, the CDR3 is TGTGCTAGTGGTTTTGGGGAGAATCAGCCCCAGCATTTT.

A few counts support this clone. The chain combines TRBV28 with TRBJ1-2; maybe TRBD1 (5 bases). With 1 base removed from V and 2 bases from J, the gap between germline ends came to 8 bases. There are 14 residues in the CDR3. CDR1 MDHEN and CDR2 SYDVKM come from the germline V gene. The CDR3 nucleotides read TGTGCCAGCAGTTTATCCTCAGGGAACTATGGCTACACCTTC. Translation gives CASSLSSGNYGYTF.

V usage is TRBV9 and J usage is TRBJ1-2, with TRBD1 matching over 9 bases. CDR3 length: 16 residues. Germline loops: CDR1 SGDLS, CDR2 YYNGEE. V shed 0 bases and J 2 bases; nucleotides not matched to a gene: 5. The CDR3 loop is CASSVVGTGTNYGYTF. The DNA for the CDR3 is TGTGCCAGCAGCGTAGTCGGGACAGGGACGAACTATGGCTACACCTTC.

This chain connects TRBV7-9 to TRBJ1-3, with D maybe TRBD1 (5 bases). The CDR3 is made up of 17 amino acids. V lost 3 bases to trimming and J lost 0 bases, with 15 bases between them. Germline V lookup: CDR1 SEHNR, CDR2 FQNEAQ (reference sequence). The CDR3 loop is CASSFVQGLRSGNTIYF. CDR3 nucleotides: TGTGCCAGCAGCTTCGTTCAGGGCCTTCGCTCTGGAAACACCATATATTTT. The full variable domain, its missing parts supplied by reference TRBV7-9 and TRBJ1-3, is DTGVSQNPRHKITKRGQNVTFRCDPISEHNRLYWYRQTLGQGPEFLTYFQNEAQLEKSRLLSDRFSAERPKGSFSTLEIQRTEQGDSAMYLCASSFVQGLRSGNTIYFGEGSWLTVV.

This chain joins TRBV11-2 and TRBJ1-3, with D possibly matching TRBD1 (6 bases). The germline V gene has CDR1 SGHAT and CDR2 FQNNGV. The CDR3 loop spans 17 amino acids. V was pared by 0 bases and J by 0 bases, with 12 bases between. The CDR3 DNA reads as TGTGCCAGCAGCTTAGATCGGGGGGGCCTCTCTGGAAACACCATATATTTT. It codes for CASSLDRGGLSGNTIYF.

The chain combines TRBV3-1 (or the pseudogene TRBV3-2) with TRBJ2-7, with 9 nucleotides matching TRBD2. V trimming: 1 base; J trimming: 10 bases; junction bases outside the gene matches: 5. The CDR3 is 13 residues long. Germline V gene sequence: CDR1 LGHDT, CDR2 YNNKEL (reference sequence). CDR3 amino acids: CASSQVDSGGQYF. The CDR3 nucleotides read TGTGCCAGCAGCCAAGTGGATAGCGGGGGCCAGTACTTC.

This chain joins TRBV21-1 and TRBJ1-1. TRBV21-1 represents a pseudogene. This CDR3 is 16 amino acids long. CDR3 sequence (DNA): TGTGCCAGCAGCAAAGGCGGAGAACGGATGAACACTGAAGCTTTCTTT. This codes for CASSKGGERMNTEAFF.

This chain uses TRBV9 with TRBJ2-7; the D gene is possibly TRBD2 (5 bases). Trimming pared 0 bases from V and 4 bases from J, leaving 17 bases between. This CDR3 is 16 amino acids long. Germline V gene sequence: CDR1 SGDLS, CDR2 YYNGEE. CDR3: CASSVALGAVGYEQYF. For the CDR3, the DNA is TGTGCCAGCAGCGTAGCTCTGGGAGCGGTTGGGTACGAGCAGTACTTC.

This chain uses TRBV15 with TRBJ2-1, with D maybe TRBD2 (5 bases). The germline CDR1 and CDR2 sequences are LNHNV and YYDKDF (reference sequence). The CDR3 runs 13 residues. V was shortened by 3 bases and J by 11 bases, with 14 bases between the two germline ends. The CDR3 loop is CATSRPGVTQQFF. For the CDR3, the DNA is TGTGCCACCAGCAGGCCCGGGGTAACCCAGCAGTTCTTC.

This chain links TRBV7-9 with TRBJ2-7; no definite D call. CDR1 SEHNR and CDR2 FQNEAQ come from the germline V gene (reference sequence). The CDR3 contains 13 residues. Deletions cut 1 base from V and 3 bases from J, with 7 bases between. CDR3 protein: CASSLGPSYEQYF. The CDR3 nucleotides are TGTGCCAGCAGCTTAGGGCCAAGCTACGAGCAGTACTTC.